The 32 T cell receptor beta chains in this list originate from one sample, sequenced in a study of OX40 agonist ivuxolimab in advanced cancers. Profiling relied on immunoSEQ multiplex PCR, and the TCRdb table lists in-frame clones only, not all of them. Counted here are about 60,000 clones, approximately 90% occurring once; the ten biggest clones make up under 2%. Material: CD4+ or CD8+ T cells sorted from blood, obtained in a trial of the OX40 agonist ivuxolimab. These receptors came from an adult with an advanced solid tumor such as melanoma, head and neck, liver or kidney cancer.

Here the CDR3 reads CATRQGQHEKLFF. The CDR3 region has the DNA TGTGCCACCAGACAGGGACAGCATGAAAAACTGTTTTTT. The chain employs TRBV28 and TRBJ1-4; TRBD1 matches at 7 bases. This CDR3 spans 13 amino acids. Trimming at V came to 10 bases and at J to 6 bases, leaving 8 bases not matched to a gene. Germline lookup yields CDR1 MDHEN and CDR2 SYDVKM.

The chain joins TRBV27 to TRBJ2-7, with 8 positions matching TRBD2. Trimming removed 5 bases from V and 1 base from J; junction bases left unmatched: 10. Looked up from germline, CDR1 is MNHEY and CDR2 is SMNVEV (reference sequence). The CDR3 is 16 amino acids. In DNA, the CDR3 is TGTGCCAGCAGTCCAATAGCGGGAAAGCCTTCCTACGAGCAGTACTTC. Translation: CASSPIAGKPSYEQYF.

The chain links TRBV7-2 to TRBJ1-5; D possibly corresponds to TRBD1 (5 bases). The CDR3 loop spans 14 amino acids. The germline gives CDR1 SGHTA, CDR2 FQGNSA. V was clipped by 4 bases and J by 5 bases, with 12 bases between them. The CDR3 loop is CASSSTRGHQPQHF. The CDR3 DNA reads TGTGCCAGCAGCTCCACTAGGGGACATCAGCCCCAGCATTTT.

The J gene is TRBJ1-1, the V gene TRBV5-1, with D maybe TRBD1 (6 bases). CDR1 and CDR2 from the germline V gene are SGHRS and YFSETQ. V dropped 0 bases and J dropped 3 bases, with 6 bases sitting between them. The CDR3 covers 13 residues. The chain's CDR3 is CASSLGQDTEAFF. As DNA, the CDR3 is TGCGCCAGCAGCTTGGGACAGGACACTGAAGCTTTCTTT.

The chain has TRBV2 and TRBJ1-6, with D uncertain. Germline CDR1 is SNHLY and CDR2 is FYNNEI. The CDR3 has 15 residues. V was cut by 6 bases and J by 0 bases, with 9 bases left in between. CDR3 loop: CASRAGSSYNSPLHF. The CDR3 DNA is TGTGCCAGCAGGGCGGGGAGCTCCTATAATTCACCCCTCCACTTT.

This clone was found once. V is TRBV18 and J is TRBJ2-7; D possibly uses TRBD1 or TRBD2 (5 bases each). V shed 6 bases and J shed 2 bases, with 17 bases lying between them. The CDR3 is made up of 15 amino acids. Germline values: CDR1 KGHSH, CDR2 LQKENI. The CDR3 region has the DNA TGTGCCAGCTCCCAAGCTGGGACGGTAACCTACGAGCAGTACTTC. It is translated as CASSQAGTVTYEQYF.

This clone appeared once. The CDR3 DNA is TGTGCCAGTAGTATGCAGGAATCGGGAGAGACCCAGTACTTC. It translates to CASSMQESGETQYF. The J gene is TRBJ2-5, the V gene TRBV19; D not resolved. Germline CDR1 is LNHDA and CDR2 is SQIVND (reference sequence). The CDR3 sequence is 14 residues long. V gave up 3 bases and J gave up 4 bases, with 12 bases separating them.

V is TRBV9 and J is TRBJ2-3; D not resolved. Per the germline V gene, CDR1 is SGDLS and CDR2 is YYNGEE. The CDR3 length is 14 residues. Trimming shortened V by 3 bases and J by 1 base, and 9 bases separated the two germline ends. The CDR3 DNA is TGTGCCAGCAGCGCCCGACTGGGCACAGATACGCAGTATTTT. It codes for CASSARLGTDTQYF.

The genes are TRBV4-2 and TRBJ1-2; D is possibly TRBD1 (5 bases). The length of the CDR3 is 12 residues. The V end lost 2 bases, the J end lost 10 bases, and 11 bases lay between the germline ends. Germline CDR1 LGHNA, CDR2 YNFKEQ. Here the CDR3 DNA reads TGTGCCAGCAGCCAATATACCGGGACCTACACCTTC. Protein sequence: CASSQYTGTYTF.

The V call is TRBV6-1, the J call TRBJ2-1; D not resolved. The germline V gene encodes CDR1 MNHNS and CDR2 SASEGT. CDR3 length equals 12 residues. The ends were cut back, 5 bases at V and 7 bases at J, with 9 bases in the middle. CDR3 amino acids: CASSLSRNEQFF. DNA for the CDR3: TGTGCCAGCAGTCTCTCCAGGAATGAGCAGTTCTTC.

In this sample, this clone turned up a few times. This sequence joins TRBV10-3 and TRBJ1-6, with 9 bases that match TRBD1. In germline, CDR1 is ENHRY, CDR2 SYGVKD. V shed 4 bases, J shed 8 bases, and the junction held 9 bases outside the gene matches. This CDR3 region has 16 residues. The CDR3 spells CAISGRDRDRDSPLHF. As DNA, the CDR3 is TGTGCCATCAGTGGCCGGGACAGGGATAGGGATTCACCCCTCCACTTT.

The chain couples TRBV28 to TRBJ2-5; TRBD2 is a possible D gene (6 bases). CDR1 and CDR2 from the germline V gene are MDHEN and SYDVKM. The length of the CDR3 is 14 residues. V was cut by 2 bases and J by 2 bases, with 9 bases left in between. The CDR3 bases are TGTGCCAGCAGTTTACCACTAGCTCAAGAGACCCAGTACTTC. This gives the protein CASSLPLAQETQYF.

In nucleotides, the CDR3 is TGTGCCTGGCGCAGGGGCTCCGGCACTGAAGCTTTCTTT. Protein product: CAWRRGSGTEAFF. The genes are TRBV30 and TRBJ1-1; D may be TRBD1 (6 bases). The CDR3 has 13 amino acids. V lost 5 bases and J lost 4, with 14 bases in between. Germline V gene lookup returns CDR1 GTSNPN and CDR2 SVGIG (reference sequence).

The rearrangement uses TRBV5-1 and TRBJ2-2; 8 bases match TRBD2. Germline V lookup: CDR1 SGHRS, CDR2 YFSETQ. This CDR3 is built from 15 residues. V lost 0 bases and J lost 7; bases outside the gene matches: 5. CDR3 protein: CASSLDPGLVGELFF. Written as DNA, the CDR3 is TGCGCCAGCAGCTTGGACCCGGGACTAGTCGGGGAGCTGTTTTTT. Full variable domain (missing parts from reference TRBV5-1 and TRBJ2-2): KAGVTQTPRYLIKTRGQQVTLSCSPISGHRSVSWYQQTPGQGLQFLFEYFSETQRNKGNFPGRFSGRQFSNSRSEMNVSTLELGDSALYLCASSLDPGLVGELFFGEGSRLTVL.

This clone was detected once. The chain couples TRBV19 to TRBJ2-1; 7 nucleotides align to TRBD2. The CDR3 length is 15 residues. CDR1 is LNHDA and CDR2 is SQIVND in the germline V gene (reference sequence). V gave up 6 bases and J gave up 9 bases; unmatched junction bases: 14. The chain's CDR3 is CASRLAEWGEGEQFF. Written as DNA, the CDR3 is TGTGCCAGTAGGCTAGCGGAGTGGGGGGAGGGTGAGCAGTTCTTC.

The chain carries TRBV27 and TRBJ2-7; unclear D gene. There are 14 residues in the CDR3. Germline assignment: CDR1 MNHEY and CDR2 SMNVEV (reference sequence). V lost 6 bases, J lost 5 bases, and 17 bases lay in between. CDR3 protein: CASSRAREGHEQYF. DNA for the CDR3: TGTGCCAGCAGCCGCGCAAGGGAAGGGCACGAGCAGTACTTC.

This clone was seen only once. The chain carries TRBV4-1 and TRBJ2-5; D might be TRBD1 (7 bases). The J call may be faulty, since TRBJ2-7 better matches the DNA end. Germline assignment: CDR1 MGHRA and CDR2 YSYEKL. CDR3 length equals 15 residues. CDR3 sequence (DNA): TGCGCCAGCAGCCAACCGACAGGGAGGAGGGACGAGCAGTACTTC. Amino acids: CASSQPTGRRDEQYF.

This chain links TRBV11-2 with TRBJ2-5; D remains unclear. Germline V gene data show CDR1 as SGHAT and CDR2 as FQNNGV. V was cut by 5 bases and J by 4 bases, with 8 bases left in between. The CDR3 spans 12 residues. The CDR3 spells CASSPSGETQYF. As DNA, the CDR3 is TGTGCCAGCAGCCCCTCAGGAGAGACCCAGTACTTC.

This chain uses TRBV30 with TRBJ1-5; D not certain. The V end was cut by 2 bases, the J end by 1 base, with 21 bases between. Per the germline V gene, CDR1 is GTSNPN and CDR2 is SVGIG (reference sequence). This CDR3 region has 18 residues. CDR3 DNA: TGTGCCTGGAGTCCCGGGCAGCTATCGTATAGGAGCAATCAGCCCCAGCATTTT. It codes for CAWSPGQLSYRSNQPQHF.

The chain recombines TRBV7-6 with TRBJ2-5, with no clear D. CDR1 and CDR2 (germline): SGHVS, FNYEAQ. This CDR3 contains 12 residues. Trimming removed 1 base at V and 1 base at J, with 1 base between. Written as DNA, the CDR3 is TGTGCCAGCAGCTTAGTCCAAGAGACCCAGTACTTC. It is translated as CASSLVQETQYF.

This clone was seen once. This sequence joins TRBV10-2 and TRBJ2-2, with 7 bases that match TRBD2. From germline, CDR1 is WSHSY and CDR2 SAAADI. The CDR3 consists of 14 residues. V lost 11 bases, J lost 3 bases, and 9 bases stayed unmatched. This chain's CDR3 is CASGTTTYTGELFF. In DNA, the CDR3 is TGCGCCTCCGGGACTACAACCTACACCGGGGAGCTGTTTTTT.

J is TRBJ2-1 and V is TRBV29-1, with D perhaps given as TRBD1 or TRBD2 (5 bases each). The CDR3 runs to 13 residues. V lost 3 bases, J lost 9 bases, and 15 bases lay in between. CDR1 SQVTM and CDR2 ANQGSEA come from the germline V gene. DNA of the CDR3: TGCAGCGTTGATGGGCAGGGAGTAGGTGAGCAGTTCTTC. Its translation is CSVDGQGVGEQFF.

The count of this clone is one. The chain carries TRBV28 and TRBJ2-2; TRBD1 matches 7 bases. The germline gives CDR1 MDHEN, CDR2 SYDVKM. CDR3 length: 17 residues. After removal of 0 bases from V and 1 base from J, the junction contained 5 bases not matched to a gene. Here the CDR3 DNA reads TGTGCCAGCAGTTTATGGACAGGGATAGGGAACACCGGGGAGCTGTTTTTT. Its translation is CASSLWTGIGNTGELFF.

The chain joins TRBV5-1 to TRBJ2-2; D remains unclear. Trimming left V 1 base short and J 0 bases short, with 10 bases between. This CDR3 is 16 amino acids long. CDR1 is SGHRS and CDR2 is YFSETQ in the germline V gene. Here the CDR3 reads CASSLSSVANTGELFF. The CDR3 bases are TGCGCCAGCAGCTTGAGCTCCGTAGCGAACACCGGGGAGCTGTTTTTT. The entire variable domain, with the rest obtained from reference TRBV5-1 and TRBJ2-2, is as follows: KAGVTQTPRYLIKTRGQQVTLSCSPISGHRSVSWYQQTPGQGLQFLFEYFSETQRNKGNFPGRFSGRQFSNSRSEMNVSTLELGDSALYLCASSLSSVANTGELFFGEGSRLTVL.

This chain joins TRBV5-1 and TRBJ2-5; either TRBD1 or TRBD2 may fit D (6 bases each). V was pared by 4 bases and J by 3 bases, with 13 bases between. This CDR3 is built from 14 residues. Germline CDR1 SGHRS, CDR2 YFSETQ. The CDR3 sequence: CASSDGGGEETQYF. CDR3 bases: TGCGCCAGCAGCGACGGGGGCGGTGAAGAGACCCAGTACTTC.

The CDR3 DNA follows: TGTGCCACCAGCAGAGACCACCCGAATTCACACCAGAGCTCTGGAAACACCATATATTTT. Protein product: CATSRDHPNSHQSSGNTIYF. This chain links TRBV15 with TRBJ1-3; the D is unclear. V gave up 0 bases and J gave up 0 bases, with 21 bases separating them. The CDR3 spans 20 residues. Germline loops: CDR1 LNHNV, CDR2 YYDKDF (reference sequence).

The V call is TRBV30, the J call TRBJ1-3, with TRBD1 identical over 7 bases. This CDR3 region has 15 residues. Germline V gives CDR1 GTSNPN, CDR2 SVGIG (reference sequence). The trim removed 0 bases at V and 4 bases at J, leaving 6 bases unmatched. Here the CDR3 DNA reads TGTGCCTGGAGTGTCTCGGCAGGGGGAGGAAACACCATATATTTT. It codes for CAWSVSAGGGNTIYF. Drawing the rest from reference TRBV30 and TRBJ1-3, the complete variable domain is SQTIHQWPATLVQPVGSPLSLECTVEGTSNPNLYWYRQAAGRGLQLLFYSVGIGQISSEVPQNLSASRPQDRQFILSSKKLLLSDSGFYLCAWSVSAGGGNTIYFGEGSWLTVV.

This clone is termed medium-sized. J is TRBJ2-1 and V is TRBV10-2; possible D gene TRBD2, 6 bases. The CDR3 length is 14 residues. Germline lookup yields CDR1 WSHSY and CDR2 SAAADI. The V end lost 4 bases, the J end lost 5 bases, and 12 bases lay between the germline ends. The CDR3 sequence is CASSVGTSHNEQFF. The CDR3 bases are TGCGCCAGCAGTGTGGGGACTTCCCACAATGAGCAGTTCTTC.

The CDR3 nucleotides are TGTGCCAGTAGTATCGGACGGCACAGCTCCTACAATGAGCAGTTCTTC. Translating gives CASSIGRHSSYNEQFF. V usage is TRBV19 and J usage is TRBJ2-1; D remains ambiguous. This CDR3 has 16 amino acids. Germline values: CDR1 LNHDA, CDR2 SQIVND (reference sequence). The V gene lost 3 bases and the J gene lost 0 bases, with 12 bases spanning the gap.

The chain uses TRBV4-1 and TRBJ2-7, with a tentative D call TRBD1 (6 bases). Trimming stripped 3 bases from V and 9 bases from J, with 15 bases between. Germline lookup yields CDR1 MGHRA and CDR2 YSYEKL. CDR3 length: 13 residues. CDR3 nucleotides: TGCGCCAGCAGCCAGGAAACAGGGAAAGGGCAGTACTTC. It encodes CASSQETGKGQYF.

This rearrangement joins TRBV9 to TRBJ2-1; maybe TRBD2 (7 bases). CDR3 length: 18 amino acids. Per the germline V gene, CDR1 is SGDLS and CDR2 is YYNGEE. V was cut by 3 bases and J by 9 bases, with 28 bases left in between. For the CDR3, the DNA is TGTGCCAGCAGCGAGCGGGACACCAGCTGGGCTAGGACGGGTGAGCAGTTCTTC. Translated, it gives CASSERDTSWARTGEQFF.

The chain combines TRBV29-1 with TRBJ2-7, with 13 bases that match TRBD2. The germline V gene encodes CDR1 SQVTM and CDR2 ANQGSEA. V was pared by 4 bases and J by 3 bases, with 0 bases of the junction left unmatched. The CDR3 is 13 amino acids. The CDR3: CSVGTSGSYEQYF. Written as DNA, the CDR3 is TGCAGCGTTGGGACTAGCGGGAGCTACGAGCAGTACTTC.